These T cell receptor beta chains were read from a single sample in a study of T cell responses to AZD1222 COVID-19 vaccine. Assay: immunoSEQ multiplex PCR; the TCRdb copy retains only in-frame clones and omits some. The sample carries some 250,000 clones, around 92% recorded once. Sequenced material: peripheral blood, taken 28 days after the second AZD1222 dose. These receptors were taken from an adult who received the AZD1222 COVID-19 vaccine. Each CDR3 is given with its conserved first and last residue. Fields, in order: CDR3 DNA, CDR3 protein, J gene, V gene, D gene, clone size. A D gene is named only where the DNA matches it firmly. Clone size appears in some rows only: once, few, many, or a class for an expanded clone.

CDR3nt: TGTGCCAGCAGCGAAGTCTATAGTCGGGACACCGGGGAGCTGTTTTTT
CDR3aa: CASSEVYSRDTGELFF
j_gene: TRBJ2-2
v_gene: TRBV6-1
d_gene: -
abundance: -

CDR3nt: TGTGCCAGCACCCCTAGGGGCAATCTGGATTACGAGCAGTACTTC
CDR3aa: CASTPRGNLDYEQYF
j_gene: TRBJ2-7
v_gene: TRBV25-1
d_gene: -
abundance: -

CDR3nt: TGCGCCAGCAGCCTTATACTAGCAATCCCCCCCAATGAGCAGTTCTTC
CDR3aa: CASSLILAIPPNEQFF
j_gene: TRBJ2-1
v_gene: TRBV4-1
d_gene: -
abundance: -

CDR3nt: TGTGCCAGCGCTGGAGGTGGCAATCAGCCCCAGCATTTT
CDR3aa: CASAGGGNQPQHF
j_gene: TRBJ1-5
v_gene: TRBV25-1
d_gene: -
abundance: -

CDR3nt: TGTGCCAGCAGCCCTTCGGTCCCCGGGCCCCAGCATTTT
CDR3aa: CASSPSVPGPQHF
j_gene: TRBJ1-5
v_gene: TRBV12-3/TRBV12-4
d_gene: -
abundance: -

CDR3nt: TGTGCCAGCAGCCCAACCGGGACAGAGACCTACGAGCAGTACTTC
CDR3aa: CASSPTGTETYEQYF
j_gene: TRBJ2-7
v_gene: TRBV9
d_gene: TRBD1
abundance: -

CDR3nt: TGTGCCAGCAGTTACAGGGGATCCTACGAGCAGTACTTC
CDR3aa: CASSYRGSYEQYF
j_gene: TRBJ2-7
v_gene: TRBV6-5
d_gene: -
abundance: -

CDR3nt: TGTGCCAGCAGGCGACAGTCCAATCAGCCCCAGCATTTT
CDR3aa: CASRRQSNQPQHF
j_gene: TRBJ1-5
v_gene: TRBV6-6
d_gene: -
abundance: once

CDR3nt: TGCGCCAGCAGCCAAGGACTAGCGGATCGCGGGGTGGAGACCCAGTACTTC
CDR3aa: CASSQGLADRGVETQYF
j_gene: TRBJ2-5
v_gene: TRBV4-3
d_gene: TRBD2
abundance: once

CDR3nt: TGTGCCACCAGTGATTACTCAGGACAGGGGCTAGCGGCAGATACGCAGTATTTT
CDR3aa: CATSDYSGQGLAADTQYF
j_gene: TRBJ2-3
v_gene: TRBV24-1
d_gene: TRBD1
abundance: -

CDR3nt: TGTGCCAGCAGCCTAGCGGGGGGCCGAGATGACGCTTTCTTT
CDR3aa: CASSLAGGRDDAFF
j_gene: TRBJ1-1
v_gene: TRBV4-2
d_gene: -
abundance: -

CDR3nt: TGTGCCAGCAGCTTAGGACGCACAAGCAGCTATGGCTACACCTTC
CDR3aa: CASSLGRTSSYGYTF
j_gene: TRBJ1-2
v_gene: TRBV7-2
d_gene: -
abundance: many

CDR3nt: TGTGCCAGCAGCCAAGATTTGGAGACCCAGTACTTC
CDR3aa: CASSQDLETQYF
j_gene: TRBJ2-5
v_gene: TRBV4-2
d_gene: -
abundance: -

CDR3nt: TGCGCCTCAAACCAGGGCCGGGGGGCCCAAGAGACCCAGTACTTC
CDR3aa: CASNQGRGAQETQYF
j_gene: TRBJ2-5
v_gene: TRBV5-1
d_gene: -
abundance: -

CDR3nt: TGTGCCAGCAGCCAAGATCGGGCCGGGGACACTGAAGCTTTCTTT
CDR3aa: CASSQDRAGDTEAFF
j_gene: TRBJ1-1
v_gene: TRBV4-2
d_gene: -
abundance: -

CDR3nt: TGTGCCAGCAGCCAAGCGGTAAACACTGAAGCTTTCTTT
CDR3aa: CASSQAVNTEAFF
j_gene: TRBJ1-1
v_gene: TRBV3-1/TRBV3-2
d_gene: -
abundance: -

CDR3nt: TGTGCCAGCAGCTTGTCCGGGACAGGGGAACTTTATGAAAAACTGTTTTTT
CDR3aa: CASSLSGTGELYEKLFF
j_gene: TRBJ1-4
v_gene: TRBV7-9
d_gene: TRBD1
abundance: few

CDR3nt: TGTGCCAGCAGTTACTCGAAACTTAATAATTCACCCCTCCACTTT
CDR3aa: CASSYSKLNNSPLHF
j_gene: TRBJ1-6
v_gene: TRBV6-5
d_gene: -
abundance: -

CDR3nt: TGTGCCACTCAAGTAGCGGGGAAAAATGAGCAGTTCTTC
CDR3aa: CATQVAGKNEQFF
j_gene: TRBJ2-1
v_gene: TRBV6-5
d_gene: TRBD2
abundance: -

CDR3nt: TGTGCCAGCAGCCCGAGGGCCGGAGCAGATACGCAGTATTTT
CDR3aa: CASSPRAGADTQYF
j_gene: TRBJ2-3
v_gene: TRBV7-2
d_gene: -
abundance: -

CDR3nt: TGTGCCAGCAGCTCTTGGACGGCCTCGGGTGAAAAACTGTTTTTT
CDR3aa: CASSSWTASGEKLFF
j_gene: TRBJ1-4
v_gene: TRBV12-1
d_gene: -
abundance: -

CDR3nt: TGCGCCAGCAGCCTGACAGGGCTGTATAGCTACACCTTC
CDR3aa: CASSLTGLYSYTF
j_gene: TRBJ1-2
v_gene: TRBV5-1
d_gene: TRBD1
abundance: -

CDR3nt: TGTGCCAGCAGTTTCGGGGTGTCGGGGACTAATGAAAAACTGTTTTTT
CDR3aa: CASSFGVSGTNEKLFF
j_gene: TRBJ1-4
v_gene: TRBV28
d_gene: -
abundance: -

CDR3nt: TGTGCCAGTAGCGCTCTGACAGGGGGCGTCTATGGCTACACCTTC
CDR3aa: CASSALTGGVYGYTF
j_gene: TRBJ1-2
v_gene: TRBV19
d_gene: TRBD1
abundance: -

CDR3nt: TGCGCCAGCAGCTTGGTGGTGGGCGCTGAAGCTTTCTTT
CDR3aa: CASSLVVGAEAFF
j_gene: TRBJ1-1
v_gene: TRBV5-1
d_gene: -
abundance: -

CDR3nt: TGTGCCAGTAGGTCTGGGGGTTATGGCTACACCTTC
CDR3aa: CASRSGGYGYTF
j_gene: TRBJ1-2
v_gene: TRBV19
d_gene: -
abundance: -

CDR3nt: TGTGCCAGCAGCTCCGGGTATGGAAACACCATATATTTT
CDR3aa: CASSSGYGNTIYF
j_gene: TRBJ1-3
v_gene: TRBV5-6
d_gene: -
abundance: -

CDR3nt: TGTGCCAGCAGCCCCCCGGGGTCAGTCGATGAAGCTTTCTTT
CDR3aa: CASSPPGSVDEAFF
j_gene: TRBJ1-1
v_gene: TRBV16
d_gene: -
abundance: -

CDR3nt: TGCAGCGGGGCGGGAGGGGGCCTAGGCTATGGCTACACCTTC
CDR3aa: CSGAGGGLGYGYTF
j_gene: TRBJ1-2
v_gene: TRBV29-1
d_gene: TRBD1
abundance: -

CDR3nt: TGTGCCAGCAGCCCCCAGGGACGGACGACCTACGAGCAGTACTTC
CDR3aa: CASSPQGRTTYEQYF
j_gene: TRBJ2-7
v_gene: TRBV7-9
d_gene: -
abundance: -

CDR3nt: TGCAGCGTTGAACTAAGGGACGGACCCTACGAGCAGTACTTC
CDR3aa: CSVELRDGPYEQYF
j_gene: TRBJ2-7
v_gene: TRBV29-1
d_gene: -
abundance: -

CDR3nt: TGTGCCACCTCTATCCCGGACGGGCCCTATGGCTACACCTTC
CDR3aa: CATSIPDGPYGYTF
j_gene: TRBJ1-2
v_gene: TRBV28
d_gene: -
abundance: -

CDR3nt: TGTGCCACCAGTGATTTGGGCCCGGGACAGCCCCCAGATACGCAGTATTTT
CDR3aa: CATSDLGPGQPPDTQYF
j_gene: TRBJ2-3
v_gene: TRBV24-1
d_gene: TRBD1
abundance: once

CDR3nt: TGCAGCGTTCGAGGGGGGGAAATCGAGGCCTCCGAGCAGTACTTC
CDR3aa: CSVRGGEIEASEQYF
j_gene: TRBJ2-7
v_gene: TRBV29-1
d_gene: -
abundance: -

CDR3nt: TGCGCCAGCAGCTGGGACAGAAAATCTGAAGCTTTCTTT
CDR3aa: CASSWDRKSEAFF
j_gene: TRBJ1-1
v_gene: TRBV5-1
d_gene: TRBD1
abundance: -

CDR3nt: TGTGCCAGCAGCTTTCACCGGGGGGCTGAGCAGTACTTC
CDR3aa: CASSFHRGAEQYF
j_gene: TRBJ2-7
v_gene: TRBV7-9
d_gene: -
abundance: -

CDR3nt: TGTGCCAGCAGTTTTGACGGACTCACTGAAGCTTTCTTT
CDR3aa: CASSFDGLTEAFF
j_gene: TRBJ1-1
v_gene: TRBV27
d_gene: -
abundance: -

CDR3nt: TGTGCCAGCAGTTCGGGGACTAGTGAACACGAGCAGTACTTC
CDR3aa: CASSSGTSEHEQYF
j_gene: TRBJ2-7
v_gene: TRBV28
d_gene: TRBD2
abundance: once

CDR3nt: TGTGCCAGCAGTGCGAGGACAGGGGTGACCTATAATTCACCCCTCCACTTT
CDR3aa: CASSARTGVTYNSPLHF
j_gene: TRBJ1-6
v_gene: TRBV6-1
d_gene: TRBD1
abundance: -

CDR3nt: TGTGCCAGTAGGACACCCAGGGCGAGAGGTTTGGCAGATACGCAGTATTTT
CDR3aa: CASRTPRARGLADTQYF
j_gene: TRBJ2-3
v_gene: TRBV19
d_gene: -
abundance: -

CDR3nt: TGTGCCAGCAGCCCCCGGGGGGTGGTTGCTGAGACCCAGTACTTC
CDR3aa: CASSPRGVVAETQYF
j_gene: TRBJ2-5
v_gene: TRBV7-9
d_gene: TRBD2
abundance: -